A single sample gave rise to the 19 T cell receptor beta chains below, sequenced in a study of response to subunit inactivated influenza vaccine. TCRdb ran MiXCR on the RT-PCR reads and lists one entry per CDR3 protein. The sample holds 650,000 to 800,000 distinct CDR3 sequences; approximately 15% are singletons and the top ten take 5.5% to 7%. The source was PBMCs from blood, collected 14 days before vaccination. The receptor source for this set is a man in his fifties who received an inactivated influenza vaccine.

There are many counts of this clonotype. The chain recombines TRBV15 with TRBJ2-3; no firm D call. Germline V gene sequence: CDR1 LNHNV, CDR2 YYDKDF (reference sequence). CDR3 size: 13 residues. Trimming pared 8 bases from V and 2 bases from J, leaving 11 bases between. The CDR3 region is CATFDIYTDTQYF. CDR3 coding DNA: TGTGCCACCTTCGACATATACACAGATACGCAGTATTTT.

There are a few counts of this clonotype. The chain uses TRBV9 and TRBJ2-1, with 13 bases identical to TRBD2. The CDR3 extends over 15 amino acids. Trimming removed 4 bases from V and 5 bases from J; junction bases left unmatched: 3. CDR1 is SGDLS, CDR2 YYNGEE, per germline. This chain's CDR3 is CASSWGLAGNNEQFF. In DNA, the CDR3 is TGTGCCAGCAGCTGGGGACTAGCGGGAAACAATGAGCAGTTCTTC.

The chain links TRBV3-1 to TRBJ1-2, with no clear D. The CDR3 sequence is 12 residues long. CDR1 LGHDT and CDR2 YNNKEL come from the germline V gene (reference sequence). The V and J ends lost 0 bases and 7 bases respectively, with 6 bases between them. The CDR3 protein is CASSQDSVGYTF. Here the CDR3 DNA reads TGTGCCAGCAGCCAAGACTCGGTTGGCTACACCTTC.

In its sample, this clonotype was seen a few times. The chain carries TRBV6-5 and TRBJ2-5, with D perhaps TRBD1 (6 bases). Germline V gene data show CDR1 as MNHEY and CDR2 as SVGAGI. The CDR3 is 15 amino acids. V lost 2 bases and J 7 bases, leaving 17 bases between the germline ends. The CDR3 is CASSYPGDGLGTQYF. The CDR3 DNA follows: TGTGCCAGCAGTTACCCAGGGGACGGCTTAGGGACCCAGTACTTC.

This clonotype has only a few counts. The chain has TRBV7-9 and TRBJ2-5, with TRBD1 as a possible D gene (5 bases). The germline CDR1 and CDR2 sequences are SEHNR and FQNEAQ (reference sequence). This CDR3 has 14 residues. V gave up 5 bases and J gave up 4 bases, with 14 bases separating them. Here the CDR3 reads CASSVDRGIETQYF. The CDR3 DNA is TGTGCCAGCAGCGTTGATAGGGGAATAGAGACCCAGTACTTC.

The chain has TRBV9 and TRBJ2-3; the match to TRBD1 covers 7 bases. This CDR3 contains 14 residues. Germline V gene sequence: CDR1 SGDLS, CDR2 YYNGEE. V trimming: 0 bases; J trimming: 6 bases; junction bases outside the gene matches: 4. CDR3 region: CASSVDIGGDTQYF. CDR3 bases: TGTGCCAGCAGCGTAGATATAGGGGGCGATACGCAGTATTTT.

At least ten counts were recorded for this clonotype. The chain couples TRBV20-1 to TRBJ2-1; no definite D call. Between the trimmed V and J ends, which lost 5 bases and 5 bases, there was a span of 7 bases. This CDR3 is built from 11 residues. CDR1 and CDR2 from the germline V gene are DFQATT and SNEGSKA (reference sequence). CDR3 amino acids: CSAYRNNEQFF. The CDR3 nucleotides read TGCAGTGCTTACAGAAACAATGAGCAGTTCTTC.

This clonotype was found many times. The chain combines TRBV12-3 or TRBV12-4 with TRBJ2-1; the D is unclear. The CDR3 loop spans 14 amino acids. The ends were cut back, 1 base at V and 6 bases at J, with 10 bases in the middle. DNA for the CDR3: TGTGCCAGCAGTTTAGTAGGTTACCCCAATGAGCAGTTCTTC. It codes for CASSLVGYPNEQFF.

The chain recombines TRBV20-1 with TRBJ1-5; D is ambiguous. Trimming took off 6 bases at V and 0 bases at J, with 9 bases between the two ends. Germline CDR1 and CDR2: DFQATT and SNEGSKA (reference sequence). The CDR3 sequence is 13 residues long. The CDR3 DNA is TGCAGTGCCCGGGTTCATAGCAATCAGCCCCAGCATTTT. This encodes CSARVHSNQPQHF.

This clonotype was counted once. As DNA, the CDR3 is TGTGCCAGCGCCGAAGGGGCTAGCGGTAGAGATACGCAGTATTTT. This gives the protein CASAEGASGRDTQYF. The chain uses TRBV9 and TRBJ2-3; 7 bases agree with TRBD2. The CDR3 is 15 residues long. Germline CDR1 and CDR2: SGDLS and YYNGEE. V trimming: 7 bases; J trimming: 5 bases; junction bases outside the gene matches: 13.

This clonotype showed up just a few times. This chain links TRBV20-1 with TRBJ2-7, with 7 bases matching TRBD1. V trimming: 2 bases; J trimming: 13 bases; junction bases outside the gene matches: 17. CDR1 and CDR2 (germline): DFQATT, SNEGSKA (reference sequence). The CDR3 contains 14 residues. The CDR3, as DNA: TGCAGTGCTAGATCCTCCGGGACAGACCCACCGGGCTACTTC. Translating gives CSARSSGTDPPGYF.

This clonotype appeared many times. J is TRBJ2-2 and V is TRBV12-3 or TRBV12-4; tentative D call: TRBD2 (6 bases). Trimming took off 5 bases at V and 6 bases at J, with 22 bases between the two ends. The CDR3 extends over 17 amino acids. The CDR3 sequence: CASSPPPAGLSPGELFF. CDR3 in DNA: TGTGCCAGCAGTCCCCCCCCGGCGGGGCTTTCACCCGGGGAGCTGTTTTTT.

There are a few counts of this clonotype. This chain links TRBV4-3 with TRBJ1-1, with D tentatively TRBD1 (6 bases). The germline CDR1 and CDR2 sequences are LGHNA and YSLEER. With 1 base removed from V and 8 bases from J, the gap between germline ends came to 14 bases. The CDR3 contains 14 residues. The CDR3 here is CASSQVRGGPEAFF. The CDR3 bases are TGCGCCAGCAGCCAAGTTAGGGGGGGACCGGAAGCTTTCTTT.

This clonotype was counted only a few times. The genes are TRBV20-1 and TRBJ2-3; 10 bases are a match to TRBD2. The CDR3 spans 14 residues. With 3 bases clipped from V and 4 bases from J, the junction kept 4 bases outside the gene matches. From germline, CDR1 is DFQATT and CDR2 SNEGSKA (reference sequence). The DNA for the CDR3 is TGCAGTGCTAGCGGACTAGCGGTTTCAGATACGCAGTATTTT. Protein: CSASGLAVSDTQYF.

The chain has TRBV5-1 and TRBJ2-7; tentative D call: TRBD2 (6 bases). The V gene lost 5 bases and the J gene lost 0 bases, with 15 bases spanning the gap. CDR1 and CDR2 (germline): SGHRS, YFSETQ. This CDR3 has 15 residues. For the CDR3, the DNA is TGCGCCAGCAGAGCGGGCACCACGAGCTCCTACGAGCAGTACTTC. Its translation: CASRAGTTSSYEQYF. The complete variable domain, with remaining parts taken from reference TRBV5-1 and TRBJ2-7, reads KAGVTQTPRYLIKTRGQQVTLSCSPISGHRSVSWYQQTPGQGLQFLFEYFSETQRNKGNFPGRFSGRQFSNSRSEMNVSTLELGDSALYLCASRAGTTSSYEQYFGPGTRLTVT.

The rearrangement joins TRBV20-1 to TRBJ2-1; D is undetermined. Deletions cut 7 bases from V and 1 base from J, with 8 bases between. Germline CDR1 DFQATT, CDR2 SNEGSKA (reference sequence). This CDR3 contains 12 residues. The DNA for the CDR3 is TGCAGTGGTGGTGGGTCCTACAATGAGCAGTTCTTC. Translating it yields CSGGGSYNEQFF.

This chain links TRBV10-3 with TRBJ1-3; no clear D gene. This CDR3 region has 12 residues. Per germline, CDR1 ENHRY and CDR2 SYGVKD. The CDR3 DNA reads TGTGGATTATCGGGCACTGGAAACACCATATATTTT. Residues: CGLSGTGNTIYF.

This clonotype was detected a few times. The gene calls are TRBV5-1 and TRBJ1-1; D ambiguous. The V and J ends lost 5 bases and 2 bases respectively, with 28 bases between them. The CDR3 runs 19 residues. Germline CDR1 and CDR2: SGHRS and YFSETQ. The CDR3 region has the DNA TGCGCCAGCAGTCTCGGACGGAGGCTGACACACCCACAAAACACTGAAGCTTTCTTT. The encoded protein is CASSLGRRLTHPQNTEAFF. The variable domain in full, completed from reference TRBV5-1 and TRBJ1-1, reads KAGVTQTPRYLIKTRGQQVTLSCSPISGHRSVSWYQQTPGQGLQFLFEYFSETQRNKGNFPGRFSGRQFSNSRSEMNVSTLELGDSALYLCASSLGRRLTHPQNTEAFFGQGTRLTVV.

This clonotype appeared many times. CDR3 sequence reads: CASSLGAGGNEQFF. The DNA of the CDR3 is TGTGCCAGCAGCTTAGGGGCAGGGGGCAATGAGCAGTTCTTC. The chain employs TRBV7-8 and TRBJ2-1; 7 nucleotides align to TRBD1. The CDR3 length is 14 residues. The junction had 3 bases not matched to a gene; V was cut back by 1 base and J by 6 bases. Per germline, CDR1 SGHVS and CDR2 FQNEAQ.